The 2 T cell receptor beta chains below come from one sample, sequenced in a study of identical twins. One entry per CDR3 protein results from TCRdb running MiXCR on the 5' RACE reads. The sample lists a few hundred thousand distinct CDR3 sequences; over 8.5% were seen once. These sequences were also reported in another study, on yellow fever vaccine responses in identical twins.

The sequencing input was PBMCs. The receptors were gathered from a young woman in good health.

The chain recombines TRBV6-2 or TRBV6-3 with TRBJ2-2; 7 positions match TRBD1. Germline loops: CDR1 MNHEY, CDR2 SVGEGT. Losses at the gene ends were 7 bases for V and 3 bases for J; bases not matched to a gene: 8. This CDR3 is built from 15 residues. CDR3: CASTLTGVDTGELFF. The DNA of the CDR3 is TGTGCCAGCACCCTAACAGGGGTGGACACCGGGGAGCTGTTTTTT.

Ten or more counts support this clonotype. DNA of the CDR3: TGCGCCAGCAGCCAAGGGAGAAGGGAGGATACGCAGTATTTT. Translated, it gives CASSQGRREDTQYF. This rearrangement joins TRBV4-3 to TRBJ2-3; D is perhaps TRBD2 (5 bases). In germline, CDR1 is LGHNA, CDR2 YSLEER. This CDR3 is 14 amino acids long. V lost 1 base and J lost 6, with 11 bases in between.